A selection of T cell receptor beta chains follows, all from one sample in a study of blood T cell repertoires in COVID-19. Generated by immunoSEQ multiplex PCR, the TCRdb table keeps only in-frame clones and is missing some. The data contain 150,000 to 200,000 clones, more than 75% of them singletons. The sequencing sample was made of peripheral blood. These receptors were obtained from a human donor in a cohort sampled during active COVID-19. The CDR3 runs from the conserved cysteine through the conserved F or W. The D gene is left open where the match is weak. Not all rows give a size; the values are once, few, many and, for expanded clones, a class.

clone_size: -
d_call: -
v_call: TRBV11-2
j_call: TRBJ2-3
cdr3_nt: TGTGCCAGCAGCTTAGATCATCCCCCCACAGATACGCAGTATTTT
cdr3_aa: CASSLDHPPTDTQYF

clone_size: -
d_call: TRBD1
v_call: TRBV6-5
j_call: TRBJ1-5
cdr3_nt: TGTGCCAGCAGTCCCGGGACAGGGGGTCAGCCCCAGCATTTT
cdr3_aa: CASSPGTGGQPQHF

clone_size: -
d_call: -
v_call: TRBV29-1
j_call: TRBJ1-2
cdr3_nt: TGCAGCGGGGGAGGGGGATTGAACCATGGCTACACCTTC
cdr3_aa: CSGGGGLNHGYTF

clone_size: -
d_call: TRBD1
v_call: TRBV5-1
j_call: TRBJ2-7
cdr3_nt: TGCGCCAGCAGGGGGGGGACAGGGCCATCCTACGAGCAGTACTTC
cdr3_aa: CASRGGTGPSYEQYF

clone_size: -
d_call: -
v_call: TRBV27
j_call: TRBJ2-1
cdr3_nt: TGTGCCAGCAGTTTCGGGGGAGGCCTATACAATGAGCAGTTCTTC
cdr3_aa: CASSFGGGLYNEQFF

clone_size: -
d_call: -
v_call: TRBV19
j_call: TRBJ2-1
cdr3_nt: TGTGCCAGTAGTATAGATCGAGGGGGGGTTCTGTTCTTC
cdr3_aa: CASSIDRGGVLFF

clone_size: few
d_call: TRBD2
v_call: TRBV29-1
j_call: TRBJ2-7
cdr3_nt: TGCAGCGTTGTAGCGGGAGGAATCTACGAGCAGTACTTC
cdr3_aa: CSVVAGGIYEQYF

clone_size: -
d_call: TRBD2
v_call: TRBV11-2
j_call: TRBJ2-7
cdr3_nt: TGTGCCAGCAGCCAATCGGATAGCGGGAGCTACGAGCAGTACTTC
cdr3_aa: CASSQSDSGSYEQYF

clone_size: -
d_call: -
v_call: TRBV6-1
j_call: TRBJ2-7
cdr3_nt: TGTGCCAGCAGTGAAGATTTCGGGGACGAGCAGTACTTC
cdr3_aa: CASSEDFGDEQYF

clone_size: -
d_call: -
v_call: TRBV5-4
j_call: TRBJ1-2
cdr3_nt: TGTGCCAGCATCGACGACAGAAGCTATGGCTACACCTTC
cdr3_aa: CASIDDRSYGYTF

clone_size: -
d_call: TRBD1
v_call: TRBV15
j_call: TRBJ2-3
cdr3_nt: TGTGCCACCAGCAGGGGACAGCCTGATACGCAGTATTTT
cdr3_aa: CATSRGQPDTQYF

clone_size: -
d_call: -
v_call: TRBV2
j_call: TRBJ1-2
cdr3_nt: TGTGCCACATCAGACAGTCGGGGCTACACCTTC
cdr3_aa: CATSDSRGYTF

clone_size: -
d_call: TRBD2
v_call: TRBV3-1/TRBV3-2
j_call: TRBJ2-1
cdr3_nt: TGTGCCAGCAGCCCGAAGGCGGGGAGGGGCGATGAGCAGTTCTTC
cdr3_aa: CASSPKAGRGDEQFF

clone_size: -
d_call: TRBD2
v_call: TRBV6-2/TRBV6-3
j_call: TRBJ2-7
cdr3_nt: TGTGCCAGCAGTAGGAGCGGGGGGCACTACGAGCAGTACTTC
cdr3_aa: CASSRSGGHYEQYF

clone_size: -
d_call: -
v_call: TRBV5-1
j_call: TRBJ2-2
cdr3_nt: TGCGCCAGCAGCTTCCGGGAAGCCGGGGAGCTGTTTTTT
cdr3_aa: CASSFREAGELFF